This T cell receptor (beta chain) was recorded in a study of control samples from healthy donors and cancer patients (TCRdb year 2020). Library preparation employed the immunoSEQ multiplex PCR assay. TCRdb re-hosts the immuneACCESS table, in-frame sequences only. Its copies lack some clones; in the studies checked, an unresolved V gene accounts for under half of them, and the cause for the rest is not known. This sample has about 95,000 clones in its table, and approximately 90% of those were observed once. Over 0.85% of the sample lies in the top ten. CDR1 SGHTS and CDR2 YDEGEE were looked up in the germline V gene. CDR3 length: 16 amino acids, cysteine to phenylalanine. Just CDR3 DNA is preserved here, 48 bases in frame from base 1. Here V drops 5 bases and J drops 5 bases, and the junction holds 12 bases not matched to any gene. Worth noting for this clone: It lacks a known antigen. No qualities accompany the bases; no much larger clone lies one base away.

The V gene is TRBV5-8 and the J gene is TRBJ1-4; 7 of the junction bases match TRBD1. The sample taken for sequencing was blood. The origin of this receptor is a woman aged 25-40 years in good health. The CDR3 amino acid sequence is: CASSHEGGQTNEKLFF. The bases are TGTGCCAGCAGTCACGAGGGGGGACAGACGAATGAAAAACTGTTTTTT.